The clone carrying this TCR beta chain came up a few times. Antigen: not known. MiXCR, run by TCRdb on the 5' RACE reads, gives a single entry per CDR3 protein. The top ten hold 2.5% to 3.5% of the sample, which has over 50,000 distinct CDR3 sequences, over 20% seen once. CD25-based Treg depletion was applied to purified naive CD4+ T cells. Study results and caveats: Tumor Treg TCRs overlapped most with tumor naive CD4+ cells.

CDR3 size: 14 residues. V shed 6 bases and J 6 bases; nucleotides not matched to a gene: 4. From germline, CDR1 is SGHKS and CDR2 YYEKEE (reference sequence). The rearrangement joins TRBV5-5 to TRBJ2-1, with 12 bases matching TRBD2. This receptor was identified in a female donor with breast cancer. Sequencing used tumor-infiltrating naive CD4+ T cells sorted from the breast tumor. Subset described: naive CD4+ T cells, CD4+CD45RA+CD25-. The CDR3 loop reads CASNLAGGRNEQFF. CDR3 DNA sequence: TGTGCCAGCAACCTAGCGGGGGGGCGCAATGAGCAGTTCTTC.